These 30 T cell receptor beta chains originate from one sample sequenced in a study of shared clonotypes between healthy human individuals. The assay was immunoSEQ multiplex PCR, and TCRdb's table has in-frame clones only and misses some. The sample includes about 1.9 million clones, just under 95% of them seen just once. As defined, naive CD8 cells were CD45RO-negative and positively selected for CCR7, with terminally differentiated effector memory CD45RA+ cells excluded. The sample consisted of naive CD8+ T cells from PBMCs. Receptor source: a man between 18 and 29 years old in good health. Some clones in this sample may be carry-over from other donors' samples.

In the case of this clone: The same CDR3 arises from other DNA sequences in this sample as well. J is TRBJ2-5 and V is TRBV7-3; 9 bases are shared with TRBD1. Germline V CDR1 and CDR2: SGHTA, FQGTGA. The CDR3 length is 13 residues. Trimming cost V 5 bases and J 4 bases; bases outside gene matches: 2. The CDR3 region is CASSPDRGETQYF. In nucleotides, the CDR3 is TGTGCCAGCAGCCCGGACAGGGGAGAGACCCAGTACTTC.

This chain links TRBV6-1 with TRBJ2-3; 9 bases are a match to TRBD2. Germline-derived CDR1 and CDR2 are MNHNS and SASEGT. CDR3 size: 17 residues. V lost 1 base, J lost 2 bases, and 7 bases stayed unmatched. CDR3 region: CASSEVWREGNTDTQYF. The CDR3 nucleotides are TGTGCCAGCAGTGAAGTCTGGCGGGAGGGTAACACAGATACGCAGTATTTT.

This rearrangement joins TRBV11-3 to TRBJ2-1, with 8 bases identical to TRBD1. The CDR3 is made up of 13 amino acids. With 5 bases clipped from V and 6 bases from J, the junction kept 3 bases outside the gene matches. The germline V gene has CDR1 SGHNT and CDR2 YENEEA. The CDR3 coding sequence is TGTGCCAGCAGCAAAGACAGGGGCAATGAGCAGTTCTTC. This encodes CASSKDRGNEQFF. The full variable domain, with the rest looked up from reference TRBV11-3 and TRBJ2-1, is EAGVVQSPRYKIIEKKQPVAFWCNPISGHNTLYWYLQNLGQGPELLIRYENEEAVDDSQLPKDRFSAERLKGVDSTLKIQPAELGDSAVYLCASSKDRGNEQFFGPGTRLTVL.

This sequence joins TRBV7-9 and TRBJ2-3; 7 nucleotides line up with TRBD1. Germline values: CDR1 SEHNR, CDR2 FQNEAQ (reference sequence). J was trimmed by 5 bases and V by 5 bases; bases with no gene match: 10. The CDR3 sequence is 15 residues long. In nucleotides, the CDR3 is TGTGCCAGCAGCCCTCAGCAGGGGGAAGTAGATACGCAGTATTTT. Amino acids: CASSPQQGEVDTQYF.

In regard to this clone: This sample includes further DNA sequences coding for the same CDR3. This chain connects TRBV27 to TRBJ2-1; D is uncertain. This CDR3 region has 12 residues. Trimming stripped 2 bases from V and 10 bases from J, with 9 bases between. Germline V lookup: CDR1 MNHEY, CDR2 SMNVEV (reference sequence). CDR3 region: CASSLLGSEQFF. The CDR3 nucleotides read TGTGCCAGCAGTTTACTGGGGTCCGAGCAGTTCTTC.

This rearrangement joins TRBV27 to TRBJ2-1, with 11 bases matching TRBD2. The CDR3 sequence is 20 residues long. V trimming: 4 bases; J trimming: 0 bases; junction bases outside the gene matches: 14. Per the germline V gene, CDR1 is MNHEY and CDR2 is SMNVEV (reference sequence). CDR3 bases: TGTGCCAGCAGTTCCCTCCGACTAGCGGGAAAGGGTATCTCCTACAATGAGCAGTTCTTC. It is translated as CASSSLRLAGKGISYNEQFF.

This chain links TRBV5-6 with TRBJ2-5, with D uncertain. Per germline, CDR1 SGHDT and CDR2 YYEEEE. Trimming removed 1 base at V and 4 bases at J, with 20 bases between. The CDR3 has 17 amino acids. CDR3 amino acids: CASSLFGQSSGSETQYF. The CDR3 coding sequence is TGTGCCAGCAGCTTGTTCGGTCAGAGTTCGGGTTCAGAGACCCAGTACTTC.

The V and J genes are TRBV20-1 and TRBJ2-1; D remains unclear. Trimming stripped 3 bases from V and 8 bases from J, with 8 bases between. Looked up from germline, CDR1 is DFQATT and CDR2 is SNEGSKA (reference sequence). The CDR3 has 11 residues. The CDR3 DNA sequence: TGCAGTGCTAGCCCTGGGGATGAGCAGTTCTTC. Translated, it gives CSASPGDEQFF.

Worth noting for this clone: The sample contains more than one DNA sequence encoding this CDR3. The DNA for the CDR3 is TGCAGCGTTCAGGGCCCCTATGGCTACACCTTC. Translated: CSVQGPYGYTF. The rearrangement links TRBV29-1 to TRBJ1-2, with D perhaps TRBD1 (5 bases). The CDR3 totals 11 residues. The ends were cut back, 5 bases at V and 4 bases at J, with 8 bases in the middle. Germline CDR1 is SQVTM and CDR2 is ANQGSEA.

J is TRBJ2-1 and V is TRBV6-6; 8 nucleotides line up with TRBD2. From germline, CDR1 is MNHNY and CDR2 SVGAGI (reference sequence). This CDR3 region has 14 residues. J was trimmed by 4 bases and V by 6 bases; bases with no gene match: 5. This chain's CDR3 is CASSSGTRYNEQFF. The DNA for the CDR3 is TGTGCCAGCAGCTCCGGGACTAGGTACAATGAGCAGTTCTTC.

The V and J genes are TRBV7-9 and TRBJ2-1; 13 nucleotides agree with TRBD2. The V and J ends lost 2 bases and 8 bases, in that order; junction bases with no gene match: 9. The CDR3 length is 17 residues. Germline V CDR1 and CDR2: SEHNR, FQNEAQ (reference sequence). CDR3 loop: CASSLNRLAGGLDEQFF. The CDR3 nucleotides are TGTGCCAGCAGCTTAAACCGACTAGCGGGAGGTCTCGATGAGCAGTTCTTC.

CDR3 sequence reads: CASSLGTGSYEQYF. The DNA of the CDR3 is TGTGCCAGTAGCCTCGGGACAGGGTCCTACGAGCAGTACTTC. V usage is TRBV19 and J usage is TRBJ2-7; 9 bases match TRBD1. V was clipped by 6 bases and J by 1 base; unmatched bases: 4. Germline V gene sequence: CDR1 LNHDA, CDR2 SQIVND (reference sequence). This CDR3 has 14 amino acids.

The V call is TRBV4-1, the J call TRBJ2-4; D is unresolved. Germline V gives CDR1 MGHRA, CDR2 YSYEKL. The CDR3 is made up of 15 amino acids. The V end was cut by 1 base, the J end by 0 bases, with 7 bases between. CDR3 sequence: CASSQVSVAKNIQYF. In DNA form, the CDR3 reads TGCGCCAGCAGCCAAGTCAGCGTAGCCAAAAACATTCAGTACTTC.

J is TRBJ2-3 and V is TRBV7-8, with D perhaps assigned TRBD1 or TRBD2 (5 bases each). V was cut by 2 bases and J by 6 bases, with 18 bases left in between. CDR3 size: 16 residues. Per germline, CDR1 SGHVS and CDR2 FQNEAQ. CDR3 bases: TGTGCCAGCAGCTTAAAAGGGACCACAAATACGGATACGCAGTATTTT. Translation: CASSLKGTTNTDTQYF.

The V and J genes are TRBV9 and TRBJ2-3, with 7 positions matching TRBD2. V was pared by 1 base and J by 0 bases, with 11 bases of the junction left unmatched. Germline V CDR1 and CDR2: SGDLS, YYNGEE. The CDR3 runs to 18 residues. Here the CDR3 DNA reads TGTGCCAGCAGCGTACAAGATAGCGGGTTGACTAGCACAGATACGCAGTATTTT. Translation: CASSVQDSGLTSTDTQYF. Full variable domain (rest looked up from reference TRBV9 and TRBJ2-3): DSGVTQTPKHLITATGQRVTLRCSPRSGDLSVYWYQQSLDQGLQFLIQYYNGEERAKGNILERFSAQQFPDLHSELNLSSLELGDSALYFCASSVQDSGLTSTDTQYFGPGTRLTVL.

The CDR3 loop is CASSLQGPNQPQHF. The CDR3 DNA reads TGTGCCAGCAGTTTACAGGGTCCCAATCAGCCCCAGCATTTT. The chain recombines TRBV27 with TRBJ1-5, with a possible D match to TRBD1 (5 bases). From germline, CDR1 is MNHEY and CDR2 SMNVEV (reference sequence). The CDR3 is made up of 14 amino acids. Trimming shortened V by 2 bases and J by 3 bases, and 8 bases separated the two germline ends.

The V gene is TRBV4-3, the J gene TRBJ2-2; D is unclear. Germline CDR1 is LGHNA and CDR2 is YSLEER. CDR3 size: 15 residues. V lost 0 bases to trimming and J lost 5 bases, with 10 bases between them. This CDR3 is CASSQDGVPTGELFF. The CDR3 DNA is TGCGCCAGCAGCCAAGACGGCGTTCCTACCGGGGAGCTGTTTTTT.

This chain uses TRBV28 with TRBJ1-2, with 9 positions matching TRBD1. V lost 2 bases to trimming and J lost 4 bases; unmatched junction nucleotides: 8. The CDR3 length is 16 residues. Germline CDR1 MDHEN, CDR2 SYDVKM. The CDR3 DNA reads as TGTGCCAGCAGTTTACCGATACAGGGGGCGGGCTATGGCTACACCTTC. This encodes CASSLPIQGAGYGYTF.

In its sample, this clone was seen once. V is TRBV28 and J is TRBJ2-5; 7 bases fit TRBD1. Looked up from germline, CDR1 is MDHEN and CDR2 is SYDVKM. The CDR3 extends over 13 amino acids. J gave up 2 bases and V 6 bases, and 3 bases lay outside the gene matches. Here the CDR3 DNA reads TGTGCCAGCAGCCCGGGACAGCAAGAGACCCAGTACTTC. Its translation is CASSPGQQETQYF. Filled out from reference TRBV28 and TRBJ2-5, the complete variable domain reads DVKVTQSSRYLVKRTGEKVFLECVQDMDHENMFWYRQDPGLGLRLIYFSYDVKMKEKGDIPEGYSVSREKKERFSLILESASTNQTSMYLCASSPGQQETQYFGPGTRLLVL.

The V call is TRBV27, the J call TRBJ2-1; TRBD2 might be the D (6 bases). CDR3 size: 15 residues. Trimming took 1 base from V and 6 from J, leaving 13 bases between them. Germline-derived CDR1 and CDR2 are MNHEY and SMNVEV (reference sequence). Written as DNA, the CDR3 is TGTGCCAGCAGTTTATACGGGAGTGCGGTCAATGAGCAGTTCTTC. This gives the protein CASSLYGSAVNEQFF.

This clone was seen a few times. The rearrangement links TRBV29-1 to TRBJ1-1; D unclear. CDR1 is SQVTM, CDR2 ANQGSEA, per germline. CDR3 length equals 12 residues. The V end lost 3 bases, the J end lost 11 bases, and 16 bases lay between the germline ends. In nucleotides, the CDR3 is TGCAGCGTTGACGGGTCATCCGGCGAGGCTTTCTTT. Its translation is CSVDGSSGEAFF. Combining the CDR3 with reference TRBV29-1 and TRBJ1-1 gives the whole variable domain SAVISQKPSRDICQRGTSLTIQCQVDSQVTMMFWYRQQPGQSLTLIATANQGSEATYESGFVIDKFPISRPNLTFSTLTVSNMSPEDSSIYLCSVDGSSGEAFFGQGTRLTVV.

The chain recombines TRBV7-2 with TRBJ2-6; the match to TRBD2 covers 9 bases. Losses at the gene ends were 5 bases for V and 2 bases for J; bases not matched to a gene: 13. Germline values: CDR1 SGHTA, CDR2 FQGNSA. The CDR3 has 19 amino acids. The CDR3 here is CASSPVIIAGEAGANVLTF. The CDR3 bases are TGTGCCAGCAGCCCCGTCATAATAGCGGGAGAGGCTGGGGCCAACGTCCTGACTTTC.

In this sample, this clone turned up once. This chain joins TRBV5-8 and TRBJ2-2, with TRBD1 identical over 9 bases. Germline lookup yields CDR1 SGHTS and CDR2 YDEGEE. V trimming: 3 bases; J trimming: 3 bases; junction bases outside the gene matches: 3. This CDR3 region has 15 residues. The CDR3: CASSWTGDHTGELFF. The CDR3 coding sequence is TGTGCCAGCAGCTGGACAGGGGACCACACCGGGGAGCTGTTTTTT.

The chain couples TRBV7-6 to TRBJ2-5, with D possibly TRBD2 on 7 matching bases. Germline V lookup: CDR1 SGHVS, CDR2 FNYEAQ. The CDR3 sequence is 16 residues long. Trimming pared 5 bases from V and 2 bases from J, leaving 18 bases between. Here the CDR3 DNA reads TGTGCCAGCAGCGACCCCGGGGGGCGGGAGCAAGAGACCCAGTACTTC. Translation: CASSDPGGREQETQYF.

This chain uses TRBV7-7 with TRBJ2-1; 10 bases are shared with TRBD2. J lost 10 bases, V lost 2 bases, and 5 bases had no gene match. Germline CDR1 reads SSHAT; CDR2 reads FNYEAQ (reference sequence). This CDR3 is 14 amino acids long. CDR3 protein: CASSLFLTSGEQFF. CDR3 sequence (DNA): TGTGCCAGCAGCTTATTCTTGACTAGCGGGGAGCAGTTCTTC. The full variable domain, with the rest looked up from reference TRBV7-7 and TRBJ2-1, is GAGVSQSPRYKVTKRGQDVTLRCDPISSHATLYWYQQALGQGPEFLTYFNYEAQPDKSGLPSDRFSAERPEGSISTLTIQRTEQRDSAMYRCASSLFLTSGEQFFGPGTRLTVL.

As concerns this clone: Other DNA sequences within the sample encode an identical CDR3. V gene TRBV9 combines with J gene TRBJ1-2; D call uncertain. V was shortened by 2 bases and J by 0 bases, with 8 bases between the two germline ends. Germline V gene lookup returns CDR1 SGDLS and CDR2 YYNGEE. The CDR3 has 14 amino acids. The CDR3 region has the DNA TGTGCCAGCAGCGTCGGTCAGACTAACTATGGCTACACCTTC. It specifies CASSVGQTNYGYTF.

This rearrangement joins TRBV28 to TRBJ1-1; D is unclear. Germline CDR1 reads MDHEN; CDR2 reads SYDVKM. V dropped 3 bases and J dropped 0 bases, with 17 bases sitting between them. This CDR3 is built from 17 residues. The CDR3 here is CASSFFTGSGLNTEAFF. Written as DNA, the CDR3 is TGTGCCAGCAGTTTCTTCACGGGTTCAGGCCTGAACACTGAAGCTTTCTTT.

A remark on this clone: Other DNA sequences in this specimen translate into the identical CDR3. The rearrangement joins TRBV4-1 to TRBJ2-7, with no clear D. V lost 0 bases and J lost 0, with 6 bases in between. The CDR3 sequence is 14 residues long. CDR1 MGHRA and CDR2 YSYEKL come from the germline V gene. The chain's CDR3 is CASSQDPGSYEQYF. As DNA, the CDR3 is TGCGCCAGCAGCCAAGACCCAGGCTCCTACGAGCAGTACTTC.

This clone was observed once. The chain joins TRBV6-5 to TRBJ1-4; 10 bases agree with TRBD1. The CDR3 contains 15 residues. V dropped 2 bases and J dropped 8; count of bases not matched to a gene: 5. CDR1 is MNHEY and CDR2 is SVGAGI in the germline V gene. The DNA of the CDR3 is TGTGCCAGCAGTTACGGGACAGGGGCTTTCGAAAAACTGTTTTTT. Protein sequence: CASSYGTGAFEKLFF.

The chain couples TRBV15 to TRBJ1-1, with no clear D. V lost 5 bases, J lost 7 bases, and 17 bases lay in between. This CDR3 is built from 14 residues. The germline V gene has CDR1 LNHNV and CDR2 YYDKDF (reference sequence). For the CDR3, the DNA is TGTGCCACCAGCCCATTTCGGTATAAGGATGAAGCTTTCTTT. It is translated as CATSPFRYKDEAFF.